The clone carrying this TCR beta chain appeared a single time. The CDR3 length is 16 residues. Germline CDR1 is MDHEN and CDR2 is SYDVKM. Trimming removed 6 bases at V and 0 bases at J, with 17 bases between. The sample comes from a study of cytomegalovirus exposure and HLA in healthy donors. Amplification used 60 Vbeta primers and 13 Jbeta primers. The protocol was immunoSEQ multiplex PCR, while the TCRdb copy is restricted to in-frame clones and leaves out a portion. Of approximately 150,000 clones listed, 77% are singletons. This TCR was sampled from a woman aged 25 to 39 in good health and CMV-seronegative. Sequenced material: PBMCs. The chain has TRBV28 and TRBJ1-1; D is unresolved. Written as DNA, the CDR3 is TGTGCCAGCAGGCCCTCTCCGGGGAGGATGAACACTGAAGCTTTCTTT. The encoded protein is CASRPSPGRMNTEAFF.